The clone carrying this T cell receptor beta chain was recorded once. This record belongs to a study of control samples from healthy donors and cancer patients. Produced via immunoSEQ multiplex PCR; TCRdb's table is partial and in-frame only. Of more than 95,000 clones listed, around 87% are singletons. V lost 4 bases and J lost 0, with 11 bases in between. Germline CDR1 SGHNT, CDR2 YYREEE (reference sequence). CDR3 length: 16 residues. The receptor was derived from a man aged 40-50 years in good health. Sequencing was done on a sample of blood. This chain connects TRBV5-4 to TRBJ1-6; no reliable D call. DNA for the CDR3: TGTGCCAGCAGCCGGTCGTCGAGCTCCTATAATTCACCCCTCCACTTT. This encodes CASSRSSSSYNSPLHF. Supplemented by reference TRBV5-4 and TRBJ1-6, the full variable domain reads ETGVTQSPTHLIKTRGQQVTLRCSSQSGHNTVSWYQQALGQGPQFIFQYYREEENGRGNFPPRFSGLQFPNYSSELNVNALELDDSALYLCASSRSSSSYNSPLHFGNGTRLTVT.